This record concerns one TCR beta chain sequence. Authors' data handling: Estimated nucleated cell counts came from reference gene primer amplification. TCRdb keeps only in-frame clones here, not all; method: immunoSEQ multiplex PCR. D and trimming were read from the DNA, whereas the V and J calls and clone size are those reported in that table. This sample has roughly 240,000 clones; 80% to 90% occur once, and the top ten carry around 2.4%. V trimming: 0 bases; J trimming: 8 bases; junction bases outside the gene matches: 6. This CDR3 has 14 amino acids. Germline CDR1 reads ENHRY; CDR2 reads SYGVKD. This entry is derived from a study of blood T cell repertoires in COVID-19. Study summary: The study drew acute and convalescent COVID-19 samples from the United States, Italy and Spain.

Sequenced sample: peripheral blood. The clonotype was recovered from a man aged 40-49 years who had recovered from COVID-19. The V gene is TRBV10-3, the J gene TRBJ2-7; 8 nucleotides match TRBD2. The DNA of the CDR3 is TGTGCCATCAGTGAGTCAAACGGGGGGGCACAGCAGTACTTC. This codes for CAISESNGGAQQYF.